The T cell receptor (beta chain) under discussion was sequenced for a study of T cell responses to AZD1222 COVID-19 vaccine. The trim removed 0 bases at V and 0 bases at J, leaving 9 bases unmatched. Germline-derived CDR1 and CDR2 are SGDLS and YYNGEE. CDR3 length equals 20 residues. Assay used: immunoSEQ multiplex PCR; TCRdb lists only in-frame clones, some missing. Seen here are around 130,000 clones, 88% observed once, and the top ten hold around a sixth. The clonotype comes from an adult in good health. Sequencing used peripheral blood, obtained on day 0 of MenACWY control vaccination. The chain carries TRBV9 and TRBJ2-3, with 14 bases lining up with TRBD2. The DNA of the CDR3 is TGTGCCAGCAGCGTAGGCCGCCCGGGACTAGCGGGGGCTAGCACAGATACGCAGTATTTT. Translated, it gives CASSVGRPGLAGASTDTQYF.